The 5 T cell receptor beta chains below come from one sample, sequenced in a study of control samples from healthy donors and cancer patients. Profiling relied on immunoSEQ multiplex PCR, and the TCRdb table lists in-frame clones only, not all of them. The data hold 90,000 to 110,000 clones, with about 80% observed a single time. Specimen: blood. These receptors originate from a woman between 50 and 59 years old in good health.

The sample holds a few counts of this clone. The gene calls are TRBV27 and TRBJ2-5; D ambiguous. The CDR3 covers 13 residues. Trimming cost V 2 bases and J 5 bases, with 9 bases left between them. The germline V gene encodes CDR1 MNHEY and CDR2 SMNVEV (reference sequence). CDR3 protein: CASSLRFRETQYF. DNA for the CDR3: TGTGCCAGCAGTTTAAGGTTTCGGGAGACCCAGTACTTC.

The CDR3 loop reads CSVAEPQETQYF. Here the CDR3 DNA reads TGCAGCGTTGCGGAGCCCCAAGAGACCCAGTACTTC. The genes are TRBV29-1 and TRBJ2-5; D is ambiguous. V was pared by 4 bases and J by 1 base, with 7 bases between. The CDR3 spans 12 residues. Germline values: CDR1 SQVTM, CDR2 ANQGSEA.

This clone was detected a few times. V and J are TRBV11-3 and TRBJ2-1; 7 bases align to TRBD2. The CDR3 runs to 16 residues. Germline V gene lookup returns CDR1 SGHNT and CDR2 YENEEA. V shed 1 base, J shed 10 bases, and the junction held 13 bases outside the gene matches. Here the CDR3 reads CASSLGGLGGSLEQFF. The DNA for the CDR3 is TGTGCCAGCAGCTTAGGGGGTCTGGGCGGGAGTTTAGAGCAGTTCTTC.

The rearrangement joins TRBV19 to TRBJ2-7; possibly TRBD1 or TRBD2 for D (5 bases each). CDR1 is LNHDA and CDR2 is SQIVND in the germline V gene (reference sequence). The CDR3 sequence is 14 residues long. V was cut by 3 bases and J by 3 bases, with 12 bases left in between. The CDR3 DNA reads TGTGCCAGTAGTATTGGGACCGTCAACTACGAGCAGTACTTC. It yields the protein CASSIGTVNYEQYF.

The chain is built from TRBV28 and TRBJ1-6; a possible D gene is TRBD1 (6 bases). Germline CDR1 is MDHEN and CDR2 is SYDVKM. V lost 9 bases to trimming and J lost 9 bases, with 15 bases between them. The CDR3 has 13 amino acids. CDR3 in DNA: TGTGCCAGTGCGGGGGGCGTTGGTTCACCCCTCCACTTT. Translation gives CASAGGVGSPLHF.